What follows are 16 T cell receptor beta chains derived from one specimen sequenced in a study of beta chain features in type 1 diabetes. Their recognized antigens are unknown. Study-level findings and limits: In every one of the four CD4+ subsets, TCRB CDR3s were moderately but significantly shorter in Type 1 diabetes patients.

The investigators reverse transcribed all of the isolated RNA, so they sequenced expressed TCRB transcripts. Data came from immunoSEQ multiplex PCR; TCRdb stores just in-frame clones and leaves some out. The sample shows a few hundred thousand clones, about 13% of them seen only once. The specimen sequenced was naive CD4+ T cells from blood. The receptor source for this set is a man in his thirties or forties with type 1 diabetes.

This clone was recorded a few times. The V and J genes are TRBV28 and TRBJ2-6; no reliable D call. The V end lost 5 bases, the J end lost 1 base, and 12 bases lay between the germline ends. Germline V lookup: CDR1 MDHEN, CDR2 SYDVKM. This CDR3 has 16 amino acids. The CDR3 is CASSPPPGSGANVLTF. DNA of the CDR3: TGTGCCAGCAGTCCCCCCCCCGGGTCTGGGGCCAACGTCCTGACTTTC.

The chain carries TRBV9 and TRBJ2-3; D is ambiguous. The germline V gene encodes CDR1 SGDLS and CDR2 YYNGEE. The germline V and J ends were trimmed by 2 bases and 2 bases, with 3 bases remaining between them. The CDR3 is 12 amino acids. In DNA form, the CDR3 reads TGTGCCAGCAGCGTCCACACAGATACGCAGTATTTT. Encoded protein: CASSVHTDTQYF.

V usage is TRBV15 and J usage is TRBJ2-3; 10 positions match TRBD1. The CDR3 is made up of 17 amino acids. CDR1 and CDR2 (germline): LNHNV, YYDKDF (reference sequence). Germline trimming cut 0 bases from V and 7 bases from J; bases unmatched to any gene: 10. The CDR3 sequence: CATSRDPGGQGPNTQYF. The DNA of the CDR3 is TGTGCCACCAGCAGAGATCCGGGGGGACAGGGGCCAAATACGCAGTATTTT.

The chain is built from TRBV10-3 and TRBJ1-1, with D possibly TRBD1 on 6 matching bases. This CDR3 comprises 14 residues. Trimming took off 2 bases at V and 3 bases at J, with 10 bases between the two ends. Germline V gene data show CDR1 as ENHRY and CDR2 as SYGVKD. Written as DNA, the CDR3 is TGTGCCATCAGTGAGGTAAAGGGGGACACTGAAGCTTTCTTT. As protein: CAISEVKGDTEAFF.

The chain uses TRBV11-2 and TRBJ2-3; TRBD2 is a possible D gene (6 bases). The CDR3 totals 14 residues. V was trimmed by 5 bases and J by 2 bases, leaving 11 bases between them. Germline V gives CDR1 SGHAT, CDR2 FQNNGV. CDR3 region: CASSPGLLTDTQYF. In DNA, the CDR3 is TGTGCCAGCAGCCCGGGACTCCTCACAGATACGCAGTATTTT.

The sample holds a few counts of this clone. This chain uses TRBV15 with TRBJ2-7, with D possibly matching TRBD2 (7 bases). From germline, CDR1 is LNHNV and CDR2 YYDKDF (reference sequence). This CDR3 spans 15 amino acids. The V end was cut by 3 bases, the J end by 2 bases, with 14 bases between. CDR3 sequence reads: CATSSGGLGAYEQYF. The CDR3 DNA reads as TGTGCCACCAGCAGCGGGGGGCTGGGAGCCTACGAGCAGTACTTC.

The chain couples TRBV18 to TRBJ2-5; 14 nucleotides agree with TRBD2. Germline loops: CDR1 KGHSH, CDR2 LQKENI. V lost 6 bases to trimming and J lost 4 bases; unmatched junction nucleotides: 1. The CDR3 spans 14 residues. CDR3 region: CASSGTSGRETQYF. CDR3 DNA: TGTGCCAGCTCCGGGACTAGCGGGAGAGAGACCCAGTACTTC.

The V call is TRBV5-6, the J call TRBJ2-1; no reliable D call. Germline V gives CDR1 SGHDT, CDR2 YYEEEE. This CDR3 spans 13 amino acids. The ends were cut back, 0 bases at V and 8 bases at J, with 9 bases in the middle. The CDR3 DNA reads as TGTGCCAGCAGCTTGGGATTGCGCGATGAGCAGTTCTTC. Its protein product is CASSLGLRDEQFF.

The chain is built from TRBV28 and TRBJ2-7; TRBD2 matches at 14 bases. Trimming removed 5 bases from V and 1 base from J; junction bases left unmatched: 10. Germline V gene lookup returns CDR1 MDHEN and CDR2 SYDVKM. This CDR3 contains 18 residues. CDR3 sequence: CASSPQGTSGSGSYEQYF. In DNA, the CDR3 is TGTGCCAGCAGTCCCCAAGGGACTAGCGGGAGCGGTTCCTACGAGCAGTACTTC.

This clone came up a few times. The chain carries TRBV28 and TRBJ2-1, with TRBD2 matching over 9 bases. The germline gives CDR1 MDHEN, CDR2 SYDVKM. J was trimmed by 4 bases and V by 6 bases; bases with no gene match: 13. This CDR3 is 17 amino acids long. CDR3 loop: CASSSPPLAGIYNEQFF. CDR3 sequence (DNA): TGTGCCAGCAGCTCTCCTCCTCTAGCGGGAATATACAATGAGCAGTTCTTC. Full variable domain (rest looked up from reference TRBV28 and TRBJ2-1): DVKVTQSSRYLVKRTGEKVFLECVQDMDHENMFWYRQDPGLGLRLIYFSYDVKMKEKGDIPEGYSVSREKKERFSLILESASTNQTSMYLCASSSPPLAGIYNEQFFGPGTRLTVL.

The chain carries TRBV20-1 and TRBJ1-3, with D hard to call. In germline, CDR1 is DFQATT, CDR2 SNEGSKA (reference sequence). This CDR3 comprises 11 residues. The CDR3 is CSSRAENTIYF. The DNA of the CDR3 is TGCAGCTCCCGTGCGGAAAACACCATATATTTT.

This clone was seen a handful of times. The CDR3 DNA reads as TGTGCCAGCTCAATTAGCGCCCTTGAGGGTGAGCAGTTCTTC. It specifies CASSISALEGEQFF. The J gene is TRBJ2-1, the V gene TRBV18, with D maybe TRBD2 (5 bases). Germline CDR1 reads KGHSH; CDR2 reads LQKENI. The CDR3 consists of 14 residues. V gave up 5 bases and J gave up 9 bases, with 17 bases separating them.

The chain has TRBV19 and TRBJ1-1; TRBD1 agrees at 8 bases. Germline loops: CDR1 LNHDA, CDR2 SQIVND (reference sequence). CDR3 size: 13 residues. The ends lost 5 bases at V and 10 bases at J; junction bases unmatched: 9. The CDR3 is CASSPLRGRVAFF. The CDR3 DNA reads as TGTGCCAGTAGTCCTCTCAGGGGGCGCGTAGCTTTCTTT.

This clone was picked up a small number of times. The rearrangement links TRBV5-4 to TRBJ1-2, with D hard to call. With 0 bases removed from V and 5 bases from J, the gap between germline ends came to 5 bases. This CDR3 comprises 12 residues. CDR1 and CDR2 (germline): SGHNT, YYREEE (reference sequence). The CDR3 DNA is TGTGCCAGCAGCTTGGTCACATATGGCTACACCTTC. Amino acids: CASSLVTYGYTF.

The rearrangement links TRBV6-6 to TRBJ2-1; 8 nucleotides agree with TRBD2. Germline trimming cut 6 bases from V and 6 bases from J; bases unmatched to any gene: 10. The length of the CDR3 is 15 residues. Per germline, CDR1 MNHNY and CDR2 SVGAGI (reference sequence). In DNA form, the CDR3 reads TGTGCCAGCAGCCAAGGGACTAGTGATGGCAATGAGCAGTTCTTC. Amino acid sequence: CASSQGTSDGNEQFF.

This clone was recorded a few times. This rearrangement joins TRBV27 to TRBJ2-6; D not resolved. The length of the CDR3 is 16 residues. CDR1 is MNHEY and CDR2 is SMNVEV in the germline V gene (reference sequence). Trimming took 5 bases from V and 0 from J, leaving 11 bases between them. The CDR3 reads CASSPELFSGANVLTF. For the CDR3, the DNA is TGTGCCAGCAGTCCCGAACTTTTCTCTGGGGCCAACGTCCTGACTTTC.